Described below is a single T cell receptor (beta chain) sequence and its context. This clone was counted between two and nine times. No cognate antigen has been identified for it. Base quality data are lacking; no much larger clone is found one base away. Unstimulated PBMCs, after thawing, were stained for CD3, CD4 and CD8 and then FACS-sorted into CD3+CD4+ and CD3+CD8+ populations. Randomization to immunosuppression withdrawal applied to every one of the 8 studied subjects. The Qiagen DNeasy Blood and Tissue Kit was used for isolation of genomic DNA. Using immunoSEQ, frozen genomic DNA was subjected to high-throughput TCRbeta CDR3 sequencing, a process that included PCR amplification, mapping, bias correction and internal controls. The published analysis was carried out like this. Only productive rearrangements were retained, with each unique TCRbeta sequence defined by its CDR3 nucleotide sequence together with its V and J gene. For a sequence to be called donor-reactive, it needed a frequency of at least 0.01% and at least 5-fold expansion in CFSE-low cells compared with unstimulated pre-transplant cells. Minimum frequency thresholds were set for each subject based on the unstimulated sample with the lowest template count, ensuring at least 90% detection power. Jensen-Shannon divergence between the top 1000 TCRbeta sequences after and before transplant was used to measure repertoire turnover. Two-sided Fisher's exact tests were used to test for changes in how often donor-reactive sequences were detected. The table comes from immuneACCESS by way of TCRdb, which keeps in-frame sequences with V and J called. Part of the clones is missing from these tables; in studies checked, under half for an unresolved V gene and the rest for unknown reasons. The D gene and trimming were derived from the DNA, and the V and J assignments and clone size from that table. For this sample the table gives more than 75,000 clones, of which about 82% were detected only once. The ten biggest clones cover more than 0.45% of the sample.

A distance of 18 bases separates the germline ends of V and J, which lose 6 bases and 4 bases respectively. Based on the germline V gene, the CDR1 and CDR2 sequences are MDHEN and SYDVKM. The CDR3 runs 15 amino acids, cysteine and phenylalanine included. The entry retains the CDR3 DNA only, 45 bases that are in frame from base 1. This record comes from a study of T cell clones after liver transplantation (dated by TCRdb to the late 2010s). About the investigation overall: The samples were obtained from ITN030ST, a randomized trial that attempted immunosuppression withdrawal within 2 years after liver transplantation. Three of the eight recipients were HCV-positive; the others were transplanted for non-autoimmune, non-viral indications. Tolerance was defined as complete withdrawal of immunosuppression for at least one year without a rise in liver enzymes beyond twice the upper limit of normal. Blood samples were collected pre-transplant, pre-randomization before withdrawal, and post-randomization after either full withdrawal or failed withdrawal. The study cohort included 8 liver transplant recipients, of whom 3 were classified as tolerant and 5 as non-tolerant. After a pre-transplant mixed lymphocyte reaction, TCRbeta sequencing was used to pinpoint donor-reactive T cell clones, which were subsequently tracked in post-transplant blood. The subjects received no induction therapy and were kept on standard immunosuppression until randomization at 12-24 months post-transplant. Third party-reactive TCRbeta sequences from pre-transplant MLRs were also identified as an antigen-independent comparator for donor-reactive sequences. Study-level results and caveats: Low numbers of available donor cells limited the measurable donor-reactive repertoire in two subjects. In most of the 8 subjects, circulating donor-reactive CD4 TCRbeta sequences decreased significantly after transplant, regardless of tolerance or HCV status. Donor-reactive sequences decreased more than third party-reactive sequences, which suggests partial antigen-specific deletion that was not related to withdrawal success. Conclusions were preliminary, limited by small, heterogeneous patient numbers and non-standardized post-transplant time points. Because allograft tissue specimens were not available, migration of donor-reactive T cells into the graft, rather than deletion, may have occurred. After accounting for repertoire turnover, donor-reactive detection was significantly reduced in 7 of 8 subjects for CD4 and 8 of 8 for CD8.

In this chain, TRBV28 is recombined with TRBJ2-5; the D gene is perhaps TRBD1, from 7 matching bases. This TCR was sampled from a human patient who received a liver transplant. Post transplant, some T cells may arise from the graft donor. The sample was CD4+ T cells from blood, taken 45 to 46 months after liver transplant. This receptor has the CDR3 CASSSGGGGRETQYF. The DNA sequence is TGTGCCAGCAGCTCCGGAGGAGGGGGCCGAGAGACCCAGTACTTC. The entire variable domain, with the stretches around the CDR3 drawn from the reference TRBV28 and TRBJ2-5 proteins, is DVKVTQSSRYLVKRTGEKVFLECVQDMDHENMFWYRQDPGLGLRLIYFSYDVKMKEKGDIPEGYSVSREKKERFSLILESASTNQTSMYLCASSSGGGGRETQYFGPGTRLLVL.